The 6 T cell receptor gamma chains reported below all come from one sample, sequenced in a study of Vδ1+ human thymocytes. The template was reverse-transcribed extracted RNA. CDR3 amplicons came from multiplex PCR with pooled V-gene forward and constant-region reverse primers. TCRdb called clones from the multiplex PCR reads again using CATT. The table includes over 25,000 gamma-chain clones, about 18% detected once. Study observations and caveats: Thymic TRG and TRD repertoires appeared highly polyclonal.

Their cognate antigens are unknown. What was sequenced was Vdelta1+ gamma-delta thymocytes from the thymus. The sample's subset: FACS-sorted CD3+ TCRalphabeta- TCRVdelta1+ TCRVdelta2- thymocytes. The receptor set was obtained from a boy under two years old who had congenital heart surgery.

The chain links TRGV9 to TRGJ1 or TRGJ2. The CDR3 loop spans 15 amino acids. The germline gives CDR1 GITISATS, CDR2 ISYDGTV (reference sequence). The junction had 9 bases not matched to a gene; V was cut back by 2 bases and J by 2 bases. The chain's CDR3 is CALWEAPGDYYKKLF. Written as DNA, the CDR3 is TGTGCCTTGTGGGAGGCCCCAGGGGATTATTATAAGAAACTCTTT.

There are a few counts of this clone. Other DNA sequences in the sample encode the same CDR3. The V and J genes are TRGV9 and TRGJ1 or TRGJ2. CDR3 size: 11 residues. Germline CDR1 GITISATS, CDR2 ISYDGTV (reference sequence). The ends lost 2 bases at V and 9 bases at J; junction bases unmatched: 4. CDR3 coding DNA: TGTGCCTTGTGGGAGGCGAGTAAGAAACTCTTT. This translates into CALWEASKKLF.

This chain connects TRGV2 to TRGJ1 or TRGJ2. The CDR3 is made up of 12 amino acids. The V segment lost 5 bases and the J segment 8 bases; nucleotides outside the gene matches: 9. Germline lookup yields CDR1 EGSNGY and CDR2 YDSYNSKV. The CDR3 DNA sequence: TGTGCCACCTGGGCGCGGTTTGATAAGAAACTCTTT. This encodes CATWARFDKKLF.

This clone was recorded a few times. A read error is possible here, since a much larger clone lies one base away. The chain employs TRGV9 and TRGJ1 or TRGJ2. The CDR3 runs 10 residues. The germline V gene encodes CDR1 GITISATS and CDR2 ISYDGTV (reference sequence). Trimming at V came to 3 bases and at J to 12 bases, leaving 5 bases not matched to a gene. The CDR3 sequence is CALWENRKLF. CDR3 bases: TGTGCCTTGTGGGAGAATAGGAAACTCTTT.

This clone has more than one count but fewer than ten. In the same sample, other DNA sequences code for this CDR3. V gene TRGV4 combines with J gene TRGJ1 or TRGJ2. The germline V gene encodes CDR1 EGSTGY and CDR2 YDSYTSSV. V lost 0 bases, J lost 7 bases, and 3 bases stayed unmatched. The CDR3 has 12 residues. The CDR3 region has the DNA TGTGCCACCTGGGATGGGCCGTATAAGAAACTCTTT. This sequence encodes CATWDGPYKKLF.

This clone was counted a few times. This CDR3 is also generated by other DNA sequences in the sample. The chain employs TRGV9 and TRGJ1 or TRGJ2. This CDR3 has 12 amino acids. V lost 5 bases, J lost 4 bases, and 5 bases stayed unmatched. Germline loops: CDR1 GITISATS, CDR2 ISYDGTV (reference sequence). CDR3 amino acids: CALWGEYYKKLF. CDR3 in DNA: TGTGCCTTGTGGGGAGAGTATTATAAGAAACTCTTT.